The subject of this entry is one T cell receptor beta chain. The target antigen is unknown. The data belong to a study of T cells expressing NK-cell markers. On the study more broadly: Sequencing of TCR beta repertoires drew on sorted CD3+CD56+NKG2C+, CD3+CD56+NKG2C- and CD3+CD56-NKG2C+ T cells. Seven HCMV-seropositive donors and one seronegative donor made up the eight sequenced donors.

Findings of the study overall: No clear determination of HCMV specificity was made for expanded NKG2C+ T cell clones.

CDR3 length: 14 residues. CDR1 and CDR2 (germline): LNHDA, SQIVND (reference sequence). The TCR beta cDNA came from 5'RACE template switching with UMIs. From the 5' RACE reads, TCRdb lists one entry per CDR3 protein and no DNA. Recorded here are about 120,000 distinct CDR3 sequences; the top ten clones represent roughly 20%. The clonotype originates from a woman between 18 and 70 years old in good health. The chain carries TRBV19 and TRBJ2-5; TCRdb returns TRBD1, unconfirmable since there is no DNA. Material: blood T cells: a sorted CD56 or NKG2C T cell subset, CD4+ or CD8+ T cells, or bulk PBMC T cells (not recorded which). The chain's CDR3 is CASSMRGHQETQYF.